This T cell receptor (beta chain) was recorded in a study of beta chain features in type 1 diabetes (dated by TCRdb to 2016 to 2018). Some background on the complete study: Patients and healthy donors did not differ in mean age, gender distribution, total cell number or subset yield. A total of 85 million to 110 million sorted cells were examined across all samples, and RNA yield correlated strongly with the number of cells per subset. The study compared the TCRB repertoires of sorted circulating CD4+ T cell subsets in recently diagnosed type 1 diabetes patients with those in matched healthy donors. Regulatory and stem cell-like memory subsets were obtained from only 8 patients and roughly 8 healthy donors, while naive and central memory subsets were obtained from all 30 or so donors.

Overall results and qualifications from the work: Because cDNA was sequenced instead of genomic DNA, highly expressing activated cells could be over-represented, though the groups showed no difference in activation or CD3 levels. Because the HLA sub-analyses included only small numbers of individuals, any influence of HLA type on TCRB rearrangement was left unresolved. At VDJ recombination sites, type 1 diabetes patients had fewer insertions and more deleted nucleotides, which implies abnormalities in thymic rearrangement. PCR may preferentially amplify shorter templates, but because patient and control samples were amplified and corrected together, any resulting skew would affect both groups equally. A moderate but significant shortening of TCRB CDR3 length was observed in type 1 diabetes patients in all four CD4+ subsets. Naive, central memory and regulatory TCRB repertoires appeared to be more alike among patients than among healthy donors.

From each donor, a single peripheral blood sample of about 116 mL on average was drawn into heparinised tubes. A BD FACSAria II was used to sort naive, central memory, regulatory and stem cell-like memory CD4+ T cells with a panel that included CD45RO, CCR7, CD25, CD127, CD95 and CD27. Every sorted population had a purity above 95%. PBMCs were separated immediately by Lymphoprep density gradient centrifugation and were stained directly, without being cultured. To minimize batch effects, samples were stained and sorted in pairs, one healthy donor with one patient per experiment. V is clipped by 5 bases and J by 5 bases, and the sequence between their germline boundaries is 11 bases long. CDR1 and CDR2 (SGDLS, YYNGEE) derive from the germline V gene. The CDR3 goes from the cysteine to the phenylalanine over 13 residues. Only the CDR3 portion is preserved as DNA: 39 bases, with reading frame beginning at the first base.

This clone has just one count. The target of this receptor is not known. The sample holds no much larger clone one base away, and base qualities are not on file. The entire amount of isolated RNA was reverse transcribed using the High Capacity cDNA Reverse Transcription Kit, so the sequenced TCRB transcripts were expressed ones. Deep immunoSEQ sequencing was performed on naive, central memory and regulatory T cell samples, with an average of approximately 4 million total reads per sample. Sorted cells were lysed in RLT buffer, and RNA was extracted using DNase-treated RNeasy Micro or Mini kits according to cell number. To prevent cross-contamination, each cell subset was processed individually, whereas patient and healthy donor samples were processed jointly. Using the immunoSEQ multiplex PCR, TCRB sequences were amplified from cDNA into 87-bp fragments spanning the CDR3 region. Amplicons were sequenced on the Illumina HiSeq platform. For the original study's pipeline: Synthetic template baselines were used to correct PCR bias computationally, reads within Hamming distance 2 were collapsed together, and singletons that could not be merged were discarded. Reads were aligned to IMGT to assign V, D and J genes, CDR3 length, and insertions or deletions at six rearrangement sites. Within each subset, clonotype counts were normalized to sorted cell number, and only after that were true diversity and Gini coefficients computed with the tcR R package. The overlap coefficient, calculated on TCRB nucleotide sequences, was used to quantify repertoire sharing. Out-of-frame TCRB sequences from naive cells were analyzed to stand in for the pre-selection repertoire. TCRdb retrieved this table from immuneACCESS and kept in-frame rearrangements only. Not all clones are present; in checked studies, unresolved V genes account for under half, and no reason is known for the remainder. V, J and clone size are those of that table, while D and trimming were read from the DNA. This sample lists some 200,000 clones; approximately 16% were detected once. The top ten hold 0.085% of the sample.

The sequencing input was naive CD4+ T cells from blood. The cell subset or site label, as the study defines it: true naive CD4+ T cells. The sequence joins TRBV9 to TRBJ2-4, with the D gene possibly TRBD1 or TRBD2, each one fitting 6 bases. The source is a man between 25 and 39 years old with type 1 diabetes. The encoded CDR3 is CASSAGQENIQYF. The sequence in DNA is TGTGCCAGCAGTGCGGGACAAGAAAACATTCAGTACTTC.